The present entry profiles one TCR beta chain with its context. The antigen remains undetermined. These data belong to a study of persistence of HIV-infected CD4 T cells. The CDR3 length is 14 residues. Per the germline V gene, CDR1 is SGHTA and CDR2 is FQGNSA. The V gene lost 1 base and the J gene lost 4 bases, with 5 bases spanning the gap. The libraries were made with immunoSEQ version 4 in survey mode. Only in-frame clones appear in the TCRdb table, and some are missing; sequencing was by immunoSEQ multiplex PCR. The sample carries some 13,000 clones, under 70% recorded once. An overlapping HIV-1 Gag peptide pool stimulated these cells at about 0.9 ug/peptide/mL. Responding CD4+ T cells were sorted by upregulation of both CD40 ligand and CD69.

This sequence joins TRBV7-2 and TRBJ1-6; D ambiguous. The sequence derives from an adult man with HIV who was CMV-seropositive. Here the sequenced sample was CD4+ T cells sorted from PBMCs after roughly 18-hour stimulation, taken from a patient who received antiretroviral therapy. Here the CDR3 DNA reads TGTGCCAGCAGCTTAGACGGGTATAATTCACCCCTCCACTTT. As protein: CASSLDGYNSPLHF.